This T cell receptor (beta chain) is from a study of T cell responses to AZD1222 COVID-19 vaccine. V lost 5 bases to trimming and J lost 1 base, with 9 bases between them. The V gene's germline CDR1 is SGHVS and CDR2 FQNEAQ. There are 13 residues in the CDR3. General study points: Donor demographics were predominantly white British with a female majority; clonal diversity may be underestimated. Just a handful of AZD1222 recipients were seropositive at baseline.

Clones were sequenced by immunoSEQ multiplex PCR, and TCRdb holds only the in-frame ones, with some missing. This table has nearly 95,000 clones, around 90% appearing once. In regard to this clone: Its antigen is unidentified.

The sequencing here drew on peripheral blood, taken on day 0 of AZD1222 vaccination. The chain combines TRBV7-8 with TRBJ2-7, with TRBD2 as a possible D gene (5 bases). This sequence was found in an adult in good health. In nucleotides, the CDR3 is TGTGCCAGCAGCCCGGGGTGGTCCTACGAGCAGTACTTC. It codes for CASSPGWSYEQYF. The whole variable domain, filled in from reference TRBV7-8 and TRBJ2-7, reads GAGVSQSPRYKVAKRGQDVALRCDPISGHVSLFWYQQALGQGPEFLTYFQNEAQLDKSGLPSDRFFAERPEGSVSTLKIQRTQQEDSAVYLCASSPGWSYEQYFGPGTRLTVT.